This T cell receptor beta chain derives from a study of Graves' ophthalmopathy and Graves' hyperthyroidism. CDR3 size: 16 residues. Trimming took off 2 bases at V and 0 bases at J, with 12 bases between the two ends. The germline V gene has CDR1 SGHTA and CDR2 FQGNSA. The TCR beta CDR3 regions underwent amplification from RNA transcripts. HTBI primers were used in a first-round RT-PCR, which preceded a second-round multiplex PCR. One entry per CDR3 protein, called by TCRdb with MiXCR from the multiplex PCR reads. The profile covers about 600,000 distinct CDR3 sequences, with 35% to 45% appearing a single time and around 4% taken by the ten largest. Ages of hyperthyroidism patients ran from 18 to 65, and their diagnoses were new, under 2 months' duration.

What was sequenced was peripheral blood or thyroid tissue (not recorded which). The sequence derives from an adult man with Graves' hyperthyroidism. This rearrangement joins TRBV7-2 to TRBJ2-3, with D possibly being TRBD1 (6 bases). CDR3 sequence: CASSLWGTLSTDTQYF. In DNA form, the CDR3 reads TGTGCCAGCAGCTTATGGGGGACACTTAGCACAGATACGCAGTATTTT.